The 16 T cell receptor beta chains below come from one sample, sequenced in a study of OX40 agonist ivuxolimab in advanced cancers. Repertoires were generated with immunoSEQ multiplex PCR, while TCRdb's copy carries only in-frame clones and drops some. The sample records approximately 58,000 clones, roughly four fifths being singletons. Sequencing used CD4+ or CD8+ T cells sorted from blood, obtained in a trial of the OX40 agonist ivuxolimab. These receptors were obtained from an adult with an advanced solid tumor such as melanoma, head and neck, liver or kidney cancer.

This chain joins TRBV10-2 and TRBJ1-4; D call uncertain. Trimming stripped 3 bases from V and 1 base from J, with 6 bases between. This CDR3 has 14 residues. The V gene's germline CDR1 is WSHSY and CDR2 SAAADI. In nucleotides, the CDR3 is TGCGCCAGCAGTGATAAGGGAACTAATGAAAAACTGTTTTTT. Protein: CASSDKGTNEKLFF.

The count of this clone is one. CDR3 DNA sequence: TGCAGCGTTGAAGACCGGAGTACCTATGGCTACACCTTC. Residues: CSVEDRSTYGYTF. This sequence joins TRBV29-1 and TRBJ1-2; D unresolved. Germline loops: CDR1 SQVTM, CDR2 ANQGSEA. This CDR3 has 13 residues. V lost 0 bases and J lost 4, with 9 bases in between.

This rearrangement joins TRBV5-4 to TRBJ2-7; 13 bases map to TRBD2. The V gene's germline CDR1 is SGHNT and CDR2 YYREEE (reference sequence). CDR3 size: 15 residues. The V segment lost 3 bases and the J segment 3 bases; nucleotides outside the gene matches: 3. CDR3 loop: CASSSGTSGVYEQYF. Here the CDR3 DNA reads TGTGCCAGCAGCTCGGGGACTAGCGGGGTCTACGAGCAGTACTTC. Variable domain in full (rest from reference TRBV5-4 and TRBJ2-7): ETGVTQSPTHLIKTRGQQVTLRCSSQSGHNTVSWYQQALGQGPQFIFQYYREEENGRGNFPPRFSGLQFPNYSSELNVNALELDDSALYLCASSSGTSGVYEQYFGPGTRLTVT.

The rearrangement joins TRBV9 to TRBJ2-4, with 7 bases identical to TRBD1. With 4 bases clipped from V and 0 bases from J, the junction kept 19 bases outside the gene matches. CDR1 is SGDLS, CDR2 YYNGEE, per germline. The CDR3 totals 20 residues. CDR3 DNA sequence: TGTGCCAGCAGCCCAACAGGAAGACAGGGCCCGAATTTAGCCAAAAACATTCAGTACTTC. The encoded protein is CASSPTGRQGPNLAKNIQYF.

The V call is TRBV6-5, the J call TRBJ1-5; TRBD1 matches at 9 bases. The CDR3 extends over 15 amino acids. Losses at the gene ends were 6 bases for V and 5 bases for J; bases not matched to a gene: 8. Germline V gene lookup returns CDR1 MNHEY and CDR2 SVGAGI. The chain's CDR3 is CASSPGQGSYQPQHF. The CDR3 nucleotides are TGTGCCAGCAGCCCGGGACAGGGTTCTTATCAGCCCCAGCATTTT.

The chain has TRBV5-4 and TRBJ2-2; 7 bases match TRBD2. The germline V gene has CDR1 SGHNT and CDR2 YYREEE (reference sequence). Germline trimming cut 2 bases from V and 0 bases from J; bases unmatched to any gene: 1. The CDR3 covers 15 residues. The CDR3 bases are TGTGCCAGCAGCTTTCGGGGGGCGAACACCGGGGAGCTGTTTTTT. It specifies CASSFRGANTGELFF.

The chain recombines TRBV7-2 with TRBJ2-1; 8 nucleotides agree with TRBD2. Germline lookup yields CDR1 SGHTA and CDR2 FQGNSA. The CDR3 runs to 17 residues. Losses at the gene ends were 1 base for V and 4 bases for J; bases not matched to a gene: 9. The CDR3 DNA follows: TGTGCCAGCAGCTTAGAAGAACTTTTAGCGGGGTACAATGAGCAGTTCTTC. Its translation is CASSLEELLAGYNEQFF.

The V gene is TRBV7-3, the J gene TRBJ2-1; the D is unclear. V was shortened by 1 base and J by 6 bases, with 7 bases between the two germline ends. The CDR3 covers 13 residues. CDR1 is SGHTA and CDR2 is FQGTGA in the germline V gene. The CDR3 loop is CASSLSLGNEQFF. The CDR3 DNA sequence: TGTGCCAGCAGCTTAAGCCTGGGCAATGAGCAGTTCTTC.

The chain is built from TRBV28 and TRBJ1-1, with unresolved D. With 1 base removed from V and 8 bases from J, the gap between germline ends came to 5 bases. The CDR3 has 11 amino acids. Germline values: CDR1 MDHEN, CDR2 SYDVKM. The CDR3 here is CASSLFREAFF. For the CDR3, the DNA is TGTGCCAGCAGTTTATTTAGAGAAGCTTTCTTT.

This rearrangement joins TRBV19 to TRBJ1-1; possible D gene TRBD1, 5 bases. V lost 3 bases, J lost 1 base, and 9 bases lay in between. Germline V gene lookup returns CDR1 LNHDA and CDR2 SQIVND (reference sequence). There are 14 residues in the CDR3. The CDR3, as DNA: TGTGCCAGTAGTATCCAGGGACGGAACACTGAAGCTTTCTTT. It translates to CASSIQGRNTEAFF.

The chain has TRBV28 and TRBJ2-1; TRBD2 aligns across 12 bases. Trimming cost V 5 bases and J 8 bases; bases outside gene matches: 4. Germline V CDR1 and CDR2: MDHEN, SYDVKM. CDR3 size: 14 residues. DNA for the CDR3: TGTGCCAGCAGTGAGACTAGCGGGAGATATGAGCAGTTCTTC. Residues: CASSETSGRYEQFF.

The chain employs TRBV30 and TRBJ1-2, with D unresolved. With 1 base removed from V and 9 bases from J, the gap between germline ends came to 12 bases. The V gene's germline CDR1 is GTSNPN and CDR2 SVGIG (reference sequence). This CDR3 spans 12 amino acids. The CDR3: CAWSGASLRYTF. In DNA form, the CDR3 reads TGTGCCTGGAGTGGCGCATCCCTTCGCTACACCTTC.

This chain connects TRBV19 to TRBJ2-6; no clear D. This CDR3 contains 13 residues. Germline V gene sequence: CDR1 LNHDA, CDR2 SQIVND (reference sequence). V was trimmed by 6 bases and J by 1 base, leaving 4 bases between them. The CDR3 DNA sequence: TGTGCCAGTAGGGATTCTGGGGCCAACGTCCTGACTTTC. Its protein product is CASRDSGANVLTF.

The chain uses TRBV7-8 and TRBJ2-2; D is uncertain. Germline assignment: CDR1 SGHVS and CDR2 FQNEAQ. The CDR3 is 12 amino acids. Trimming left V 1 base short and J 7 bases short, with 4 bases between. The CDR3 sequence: CASSLVGGELFF. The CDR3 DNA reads TGTGCCAGCAGCTTAGTTGGCGGGGAGCTGTTTTTT. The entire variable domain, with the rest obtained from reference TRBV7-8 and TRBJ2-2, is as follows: GAGVSQSPRYKVAKRGQDVALRCDPISGHVSLFWYQQALGQGPEFLTYFQNEAQLDKSGLPSDRFFAERPEGSVSTLKIQRTQQEDSAVYLCASSLVGGELFFGEGSRLTVL.

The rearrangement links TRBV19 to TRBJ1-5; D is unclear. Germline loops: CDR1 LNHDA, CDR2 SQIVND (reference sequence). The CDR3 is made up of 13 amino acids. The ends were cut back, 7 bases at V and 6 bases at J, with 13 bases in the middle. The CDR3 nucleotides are TGTGCCAGTACCACTAGAGGGATTCAGCCCCAGCATTTT. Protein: CASTTRGIQPQHF. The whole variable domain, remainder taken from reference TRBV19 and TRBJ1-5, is DGGITQSPKYLFRKEGQNVTLSCEQNLNHDAMYWYRQDPGQGLRLIYYSQIVNDFQKGDIAEGYSVSREKKESFPLTVTSAQKNPTAFYLCASTTRGIQPQHFGDGTRLSIL.

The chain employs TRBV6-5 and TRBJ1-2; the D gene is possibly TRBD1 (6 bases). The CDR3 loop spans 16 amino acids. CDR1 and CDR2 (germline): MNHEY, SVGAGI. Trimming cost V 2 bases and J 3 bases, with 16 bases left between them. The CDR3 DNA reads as TGTGCCAGCAGTTACAACTTCGCGGGGGCCGACTATGGCTACACCTTC. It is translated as CASSYNFAGADYGYTF.